The text below deals with one T cell receptor beta chain. The antigen is not known. These data come from a study of T cell responses to AZD1222 COVID-19 vaccine. Study-level results: There were mostly white British donors and more females than males, and clonal diversity was possibly underestimated. Vaccine-associated CD4 TCRs spanned spike, dominant at 160-218 and 743-854.

The assay was immunoSEQ multiplex PCR, and TCRdb's table has in-frame clones only and misses some. This table has about 130,000 clones, roughly 88% appearing once. The junction had 4 bases not matched to a gene; V was cut back by 3 bases and J by 1 base. The germline CDR1 and CDR2 sequences are MGHRA and YSYEKL. This CDR3 has 15 amino acids. Material: peripheral blood, obtained on day 0 of AZD1222 vaccination. The chain recombines TRBV4-1 with TRBJ1-1; 8 nucleotides agree with TRBD1. The receptor comes from an adult in good health. The CDR3 region has the DNA TGCGCCAGCAGCCATATCGGACAGGGGAACACTGAAGCTTTCTTT. Translation: CASSHIGQGNTEAFF.